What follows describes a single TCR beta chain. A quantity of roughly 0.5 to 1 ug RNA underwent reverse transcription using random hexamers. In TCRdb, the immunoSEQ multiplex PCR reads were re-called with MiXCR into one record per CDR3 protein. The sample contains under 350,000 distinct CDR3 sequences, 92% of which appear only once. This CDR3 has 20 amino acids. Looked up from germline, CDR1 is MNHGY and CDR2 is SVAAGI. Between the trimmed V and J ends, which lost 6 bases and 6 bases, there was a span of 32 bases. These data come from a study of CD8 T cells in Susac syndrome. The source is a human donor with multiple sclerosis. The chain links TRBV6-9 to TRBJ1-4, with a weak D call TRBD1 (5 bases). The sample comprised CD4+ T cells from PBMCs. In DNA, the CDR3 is TGTGCCAGCAGCTCCCGCCCGGGCAGGGAAGTTTATAGTAGAGATGAAAAACTGTTTTTT. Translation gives CASSSRPGREVYSRDEKLFF.